Sequencing of this T cell receptor beta chain was carried out in a study of T cells in tuberculosis. Findings of the study overall: The TCR-beta difference was not significant; alpha differences partly reflected length.

Sample time point: new active TB diagnosis, blood taken before or within 7 days of starting treatment. Method: immunoSEQ multiplex PCR; TCRdb's copy keeps in-frame clones and lacks some. The sample holds 25,000 to 30,000 clones, around 90% seen once. Germline assignment: CDR1 GTSNPN and CDR2 SVGIG (reference sequence). Trimming took 3 bases from V and 6 from J, leaving 14 bases between them. CDR3 size: 14 residues. Worth noting for this clone: Its antigen is still unknown.

The sequencing here drew on PBMCs, taken at tuberculosis diagnosis. The chain uses TRBV30 and TRBJ1-4; D may be TRBD1 (6 bases). This TCR was sampled from an adult with tuberculosis. The CDR3 reads CAWRGAGADEKLFF. The CDR3 DNA follows: TGTGCCTGGAGGGGGGCAGGAGCAGATGAAAAACTGTTTTTT.